The 13 T cell receptor beta chains below come from one sample, sequenced in a study of CD8 T cells in ankylosing spondylitis. A single record per CDR3 protein comes from TCRdb applying MiXCR to the 5' RACE reads. The repertoire holds roughly 200,000 distinct CDR3 sequences, with roughly 13% as singletons. Material for sequencing was blood, either unsorted or a sorted T cell fraction (not recorded which). The receptors shown here come from a male donor with ankylosing spondylitis or in good health (not recorded which).

This chain links TRBV11-1 with TRBJ2-3, with no clear D. The CDR3 consists of 16 residues. V was clipped by 6 bases and J by 0 bases, with 16 bases between them. The germline V gene encodes CDR1 SGHAT and CDR2 FQDESV (reference sequence). The CDR3 region is CASRLLSVTSTDTQYF. The CDR3, as DNA: TGTGCCAGCAGGCTCCTATCGGTGACGAGCACAGATACGCAGTATTTT.

The J gene is TRBJ2-5, the V gene TRBV7-9, with a possible D match to TRBD1 (6 bases). V lost 1 base to trimming and J lost 0 bases, with 6 bases between them. The CDR3 loop spans 14 amino acids. The V gene's germline CDR1 is SEHNR and CDR2 FQNEAQ (reference sequence). This chain's CDR3 is CASSLDRDQETQYF. The CDR3, as DNA: TGTGCCAGCAGCTTAGACAGGGACCAAGAGACCCAGTACTTC.

This clonotype was seen more than once but under ten times. Here the CDR3 reads CASSFRQVVVAGELFF. For the CDR3, the DNA is TGTGCCAGCAGTTTTAGACAGGTGGTTGTTGCCGGGGAGCTGTTTTTT. The genes are TRBV12-3 or TRBV12-4 and TRBJ2-2, with D possibly being TRBD1 (6 bases). There are 16 residues in the CDR3. Trimming removed 3 bases from V and 6 bases from J, with 17 bases in between.

In its sample, this clonotype was seen a few times. The V call is TRBV5-1, the J call TRBJ2-5; the D gene is possibly TRBD1 (5 bases). V was shortened by 4 bases and J by 5 bases, with 18 bases between the two germline ends. CDR1 is SGHRS and CDR2 is YFSETQ in the germline V gene. The CDR3 covers 15 residues. The CDR3 here is CASSMTATSAETQYF. CDR3 DNA sequence: TGCGCCAGCAGCATGACAGCGACCTCGGCGGAGACCCAGTACTTC.

The chain links TRBV20-1 to TRBJ2-1; no clear D gene. Germline CDR1 DFQATT, CDR2 SNEGSKA (reference sequence). This CDR3 comprises 13 residues. V was trimmed by 3 bases and J by 4 bases, leaving 10 bases between them. CDR3 loop: CSARLEVYNEQFF. In nucleotides, the CDR3 is TGCAGTGCTAGGCTAGAGGTATACAATGAGCAGTTCTTC.

The rearrangement links TRBV7-9 to TRBJ1-1; TRBD1 aligns across 7 bases. This CDR3 has 14 amino acids. Germline V lookup: CDR1 SEHNR, CDR2 FQNEAQ (reference sequence). The trim removed 6 bases at V and 0 bases at J, leaving 4 bases unmatched. This CDR3 is CASRWDRLNTEAFF. Here the CDR3 DNA reads TGTGCCAGCAGGTGGGACAGATTGAACACTGAAGCTTTCTTT.

In its sample, this clonotype was seen a few times. This rearrangement joins TRBV12-5 to TRBJ2-1, with D tentatively TRBD2 (5 bases). CDR3 size: 17 residues. CDR1 and CDR2 from the germline V gene are LGHNT and FRNRAP. Trimming took 0 bases from V and 0 from J, leaving 12 bases between them. The DNA of the CDR3 is TGTGCTAGTGGTTTGGTAGTCGGGGAAAGCTCCTACAATGAGCAGTTCTTC. Its translation: CASGLVVGESSYNEQFF.

The chain has TRBV9 and TRBJ2-1, with D perhaps TRBD2 (5 bases). V was trimmed by 3 bases and J by 0 bases, leaving 13 bases between them. CDR3 length: 16 residues. Germline assignment: CDR1 SGDLS and CDR2 YYNGEE. CDR3: CASSEEDDSSYNEQFF. In nucleotides, the CDR3 is TGTGCCAGCAGCGAGGAGGACGATAGCTCCTACAATGAGCAGTTCTTC.

This clonotype appeared many times. CDR3 residues: CSARVPGQAYEQYF. The CDR3 nucleotides read TGCAGTGCTAGAGTTCCAGGACAGGCCTACGAGCAGTACTTC. V is TRBV20-1 and J is TRBJ2-7; 7 nucleotides line up with TRBD1. The CDR3 has 14 amino acids. Germline V gives CDR1 DFQATT, CDR2 SNEGSKA (reference sequence). Trimming took 1 base from V and 2 from J; bases not matched to a gene: 5.

This rearrangement joins TRBV7-6 to TRBJ2-2; no reliable D call. The CDR3 totals 17 residues. Trimming left V 5 bases short and J 3 bases short, with 19 bases between. Per germline, CDR1 SGHVS and CDR2 FNYEAQ. In nucleotides, the CDR3 is TGTGCCAGCAGCATGGCCTCCGCCGCCGGAGACACCGGGGAGCTGTTTTTT. As protein: CASSMASAAGDTGELFF.

This chain uses TRBV29-1 with TRBJ2-1; D is possibly TRBD1 (5 bases). The germline CDR1 and CDR2 sequences are SQVTM and ANQGSEA. There are 13 residues in the CDR3. Trimming took 6 bases from V and 6 from J, leaving 15 bases between them. CDR3 bases: TGCAGCGTAGAGCAAGGGGCGGTCAATGAGCAGTTCTTC. Encoded protein: CSVEQGAVNEQFF.

V gene TRBV7-9 combines with J gene TRBJ2-5, with a weak D call TRBD2 (5 bases). Germline loops: CDR1 SEHNR, CDR2 FQNEAQ (reference sequence). V dropped 10 bases and J dropped 2 bases, with 20 bases sitting between them. The CDR3 contains 15 residues. CDR3 protein: CATGIRAGFQETQYF. Here the CDR3 DNA reads TGTGCCACCGGGATACGGGCGGGCTTTCAAGAGACCCAGTACTTC.

The chain recombines TRBV5-5 with TRBJ2-7; D might be TRBD1 or TRBD2, each matching 5 bases. The V end lost 0 bases, the J end lost 0 bases, and 10 bases lay between the germline ends. This CDR3 spans 15 amino acids. Germline CDR1 SGHKS, CDR2 YYEKEE (reference sequence). The CDR3 DNA sequence: TGTGCCAGCAGCTTGGGAGGGGATTCCTCCTACGAGCAGTACTTC. Its translation: CASSLGGDSSYEQYF.